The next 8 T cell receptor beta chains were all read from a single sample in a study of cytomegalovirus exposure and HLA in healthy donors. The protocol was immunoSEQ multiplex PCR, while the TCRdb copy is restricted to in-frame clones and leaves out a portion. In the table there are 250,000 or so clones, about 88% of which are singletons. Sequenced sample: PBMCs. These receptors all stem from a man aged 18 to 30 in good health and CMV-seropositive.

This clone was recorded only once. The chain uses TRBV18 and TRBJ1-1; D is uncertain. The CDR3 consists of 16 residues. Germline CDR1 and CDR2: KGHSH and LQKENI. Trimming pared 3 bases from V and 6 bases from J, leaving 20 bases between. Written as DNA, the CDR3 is TGTGCCAGCTCACCTCAGACGGGGAGATATGGTGCTGAAGCTTTCTTT. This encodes CASSPQTGRYGAEAFF.

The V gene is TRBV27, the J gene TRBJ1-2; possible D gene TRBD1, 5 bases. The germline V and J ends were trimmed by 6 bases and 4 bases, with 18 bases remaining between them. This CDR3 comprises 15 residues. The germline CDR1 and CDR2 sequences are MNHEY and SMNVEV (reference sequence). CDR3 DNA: TGTGCCAGCAGCCTTGCGGGGGGAAGTAGCTATGGCTACACCTTC. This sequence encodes CASSLAGGSSYGYTF.

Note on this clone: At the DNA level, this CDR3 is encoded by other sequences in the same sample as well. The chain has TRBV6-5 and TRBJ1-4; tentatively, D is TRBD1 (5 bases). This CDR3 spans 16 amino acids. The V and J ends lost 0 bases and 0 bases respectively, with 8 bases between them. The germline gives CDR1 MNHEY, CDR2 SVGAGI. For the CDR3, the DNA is TGTGCCAGCAGTTACTCGGGGGGAGCAACTAATGAAAAACTGTTTTTT. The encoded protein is CASSYSGGATNEKLFF.

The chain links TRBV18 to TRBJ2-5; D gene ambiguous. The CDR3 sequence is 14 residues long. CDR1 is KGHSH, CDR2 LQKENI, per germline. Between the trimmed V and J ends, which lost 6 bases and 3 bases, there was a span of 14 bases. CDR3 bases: TGTGCCAGCTCCCCTGCTGCTGGTAAAGAGACCCAGTACTTC. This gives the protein CASSPAAGKETQYF.

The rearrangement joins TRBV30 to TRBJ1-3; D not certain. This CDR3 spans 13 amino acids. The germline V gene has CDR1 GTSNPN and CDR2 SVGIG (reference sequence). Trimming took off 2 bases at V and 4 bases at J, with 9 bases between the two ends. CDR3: CAWSPAQGNTIYF. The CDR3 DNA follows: TGTGCCTGGAGTCCGGCTCAGGGAAACACCATATATTTT.

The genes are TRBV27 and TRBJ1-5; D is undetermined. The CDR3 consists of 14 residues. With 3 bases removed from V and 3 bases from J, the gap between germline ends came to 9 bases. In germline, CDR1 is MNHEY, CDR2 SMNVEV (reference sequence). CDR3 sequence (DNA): TGTGCCAGCAGTTTGGGCGGGCTCAATCAGCCCCAGCATTTT. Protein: CASSLGGLNQPQHF.

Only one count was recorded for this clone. CDR3 sequence: CASTDNSYEQYF. The DNA for the CDR3 is TGCGCCAGCACTGACAATTCCTACGAGCAGTACTTC. The V and J genes are TRBV5-1 and TRBJ2-7; D is unresolved. The CDR3 totals 12 residues. Germline V gene lookup returns CDR1 SGHRS and CDR2 YFSETQ. The V gene lost 6 bases and the J gene lost 1 base, with 8 bases spanning the gap.

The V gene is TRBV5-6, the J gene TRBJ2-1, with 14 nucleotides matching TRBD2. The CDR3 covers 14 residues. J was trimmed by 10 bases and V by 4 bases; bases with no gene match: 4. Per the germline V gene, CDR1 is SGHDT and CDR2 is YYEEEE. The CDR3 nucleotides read TGTGCCAGCAGCACGGGACTAGCGGGAGTCGAGCAGTTCTTC. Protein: CASSTGLAGVEQFF.